Presented here are 14 T cell receptor beta chains from one specimen sequenced in a study of cytomegalovirus exposure and HLA in healthy donors. Vbeta (60) and Jbeta (13) primers were used in the PCR. The table came from immunoSEQ multiplex PCR; TCRdb's copy has only in-frame clones and leaves some out. The sample includes roughly 120,000 clones, 76% of them seen just once. The sample consisted of PBMCs. These receptors all stem from a man between 50 and 59 years old in good health and CMV-seronegative.

The rearrangement joins TRBV21-1 to TRBJ1-4; the table calls TRBD1, which could not be checked here. TRBV21-1 is described as a pseudogene. The CDR3 has 15 amino acids. The CDR3 DNA reads as TGTGCCAGCAGCGGATCGGACAGGGCTAATGAAAAACTGTTTTTT. Translated: CASSGSDRANEKLFF.

The rearrangement uses TRBV5-6 and TRBJ2-5; possibly TRBD1 for D (6 bases). The J call is doubtful: the DNA matches TRBJ2-7 better. Germline V gene lookup returns CDR1 SGHDT and CDR2 YYEEEE. The CDR3 is 14 amino acids. The DNA of the CDR3 is TGTGCCAGCAGCTTGGGGCCAGGGGAATACGAGCAGTACTTC. It encodes CASSLGPGEYEQYF.

In the case of this clone: The germline gene is not matched at one end of the junction; a read error may be the cause. The CDR3 nucleotides are TGTTCCAGCAGCGTGGGGGCAGACCGCAGGGGGACTGAAGCTTTCTTT. Translating gives CSSSVGADRRGTEAFF. The V gene is TRBV7-9, the J gene TRBJ1-1; 7 nucleotides line up with TRBD1. This CDR3 comprises 16 residues. Looked up from germline, CDR1 is SEHNR and CDR2 is FQNEAQ (reference sequence).

The V gene is TRBV2, the J gene TRBJ2-5, with a tentative D call TRBD2 (5 bases). The CDR3 has 14 amino acids. The germline V and J ends were trimmed by 8 bases and 1 base, with 14 bases remaining between them. Germline V CDR1 and CDR2: SNHLY, FYNNEI. The CDR3 nucleotides are TGTGCCAGCTCTAGTGACTACGGCCAAGAGACCCAGTACTTC. As protein: CASSSDYGQETQYF.

This sequence joins TRBV6-1 and TRBJ1-1; possibly TRBD1 for D (6 bases). This CDR3 contains 12 residues. The V gene lost 3 bases and the J gene lost 10 bases, with 12 bases spanning the gap. Germline-derived CDR1 and CDR2 are MNHNS and SASEGT. The CDR3 protein is CASSDRGATAFF. As DNA, the CDR3 is TGTGCCAGCAGTGATCGGGGGGCTACAGCTTTCTTT.

The V and J genes are TRBV7-9 and TRBJ1-2; D gene ambiguous. There are 13 residues in the CDR3. Germline values: CDR1 SEHNR, CDR2 FQNEAQ (reference sequence). V lost 5 bases and J 1 base, leaving 8 bases between the germline ends. The CDR3 region is CASSLTYNYGYTF. CDR3 nucleotides: TGTGCCAGCAGCCTGACTTATAACTATGGCTACACCTTC.

The chain has TRBV5-1 and TRBJ2-3; 8 nucleotides align to TRBD2. Germline CDR1 and CDR2: SGHRS and YFSETQ. There are 16 residues in the CDR3. The J segment lost 2 bases and the V segment lost 0 bases, leaving 5 bases of the junction unmatched. In DNA, the CDR3 is TGCGCCAGCAGCTTGGAACGGGGGGGAAACACAGATACGCAGTATTTT. Its protein is CASSLERGGNTDTQYF.

This clone was counted only a few times. This chain uses TRBV7-9 with TRBJ2-1, with D possibly matching TRBD1 (5 bases). CDR1 and CDR2 from the germline V gene are SEHNR and FQNEAQ (reference sequence). V was cut by 0 bases and J by 3 bases, with 18 bases left in between. This CDR3 has 18 amino acids. The CDR3 coding sequence is TGTGCCAGCAGCTTAGCGTTTTTGAGACAGAAAGGCTACAATGAGCAGTTCTTC. Encoded protein: CASSLAFLRQKGYNEQFF.

The chain is built from TRBV28 and TRBJ1-1, with TRBD1 identical over 7 bases. CDR1 is MDHEN, CDR2 SYDVKM, per germline. The CDR3 runs 14 residues. V lost 5 bases, J lost 1 base, and 4 bases stayed unmatched. The CDR3 DNA sequence: TGTGCCAGCAGTACCGGGACAGAGAACACTGAAGCTTTCTTT. Translation gives CASSTGTENTEAFF.

This clone occurred a few times. V gene TRBV6-5 combines with J gene TRBJ2-7; 7 positions match TRBD1. The CDR3 is made up of 14 amino acids. In germline, CDR1 is MNHEY, CDR2 SVGAGI. With V trimmed by 4 bases and J by 4 bases, 7 bases remained unmatched. The CDR3 DNA follows: TGTGCCAGCAGTTCACTAGACAGGGTATACGAGCAGTACGTC. Translated: CASSSLDRVYEQYV.

The rearrangement links TRBV28 to TRBJ1-1, with D tentatively TRBD1 (5 bases). This CDR3 has 13 residues. CDR1 and CDR2 (germline): MDHEN, SYDVKM. V was pared by 6 bases and J by 0 bases, with 8 bases between. This CDR3 reads CASRRDLNTEAFF. The CDR3 DNA reads as TGTGCCAGCAGAAGGGACTTGAACACTGAAGCTTTCTTT.

The chain joins TRBV4-1 to TRBJ1-6, with 9 bases that match TRBD1. CDR3 size: 20 residues. Looked up from germline, CDR1 is MGHRA and CDR2 is YSYEKL. V lost 1 base and J lost 2; bases outside the gene matches: 12. In nucleotides, the CDR3 is TGCGCCAGCAGCCAAGTAGTCCGGGACAGGGTTCCTCCCTATAATTCACCCCTCCACTTT. It codes for CASSQVVRDRVPPYNSPLHF.

The gene calls are TRBV5-6 and TRBJ1-2; maybe TRBD1 (5 bases). V lost 0 bases and J 7 bases, leaving 10 bases between the germline ends. The germline V gene encodes CDR1 SGHDT and CDR2 YYEEEE. The CDR3 has 13 amino acids. The DNA for the CDR3 is TGTGCCAGCAGCTTGGCGGGGGAGTCTGGCTACACCTTC. Its protein is CASSLAGESGYTF.

The table lists this clone with a few counts. Germline is not matched at one junction end, which may reflect a read error. The CDR3 loop is CSSSLVGEGTEAFF. In DNA form, the CDR3 reads TGTTCCAGCAGCTTAGTGGGGGAGGGCACTGAAGCTTTCTTT. The chain carries TRBV7-9 and TRBJ1-1, with TRBD1 as a possible D gene (5 bases). The CDR3 length is 14 residues. Germline values: CDR1 SEHNR, CDR2 FQNEAQ (reference sequence).